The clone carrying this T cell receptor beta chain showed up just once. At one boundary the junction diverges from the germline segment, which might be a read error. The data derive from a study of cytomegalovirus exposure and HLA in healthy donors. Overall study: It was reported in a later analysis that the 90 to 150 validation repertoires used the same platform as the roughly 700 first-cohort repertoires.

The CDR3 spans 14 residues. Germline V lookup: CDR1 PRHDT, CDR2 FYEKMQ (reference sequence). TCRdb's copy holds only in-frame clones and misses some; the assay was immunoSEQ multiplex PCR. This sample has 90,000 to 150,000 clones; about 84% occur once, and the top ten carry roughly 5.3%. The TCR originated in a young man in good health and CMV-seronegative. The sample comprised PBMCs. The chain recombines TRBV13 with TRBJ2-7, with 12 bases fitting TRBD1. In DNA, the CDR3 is TGTGCCAGCAGCGTAGGGACAGGGGGCCACGAGCAGTACTTC. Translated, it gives CASSVGTGGHEQYF.